The clone carrying this T cell receptor (beta chain) occurred many times. V shed 6 bases and J 0 bases; nucleotides not matched to a gene: 2. CDR1 and CDR2 (germline): GTSNPN, SVGIG (reference sequence). The CDR3 extends over 13 amino acids. TCRdb used MiXCR to reprocess the reads, holding one entry per CDR3 protein. The sample lists 200,000 to 300,000 distinct CDR3 sequences, 25% to 35% occurring once. These data are taken from a study of kidney transplant recipient with SARS-CoV-2 infection. The clonotype originates from a male patient aged 25-45 years who had COVID-19 and was a kidney transplant recipient. Some of these T cells may belong to the graft donor. The chain has TRBV30 and TRBJ2-1; 7 bases align to TRBD2. The sample was a blood sample, taken at baseline and between days 110 and 120 from a kidney transplant recipient. The CDR3 sequence: CACLADSYNEQFF. The CDR3 nucleotides read TGTGCCTGCCTAGCGGACTCCTACAATGAGCAGTTCTTC. The full variable domain, its missing parts supplied by reference TRBV30 and TRBJ2-1, is SQTIHQWPATLVQPVGSPLSLECTVEGTSNPNLYWYRQAAGRGLQLLFYSVGIGQISSEVPQNLSASRPQDRQFILSSKKLLLSDSGFYLCACLADSYNEQFFGPGTRLTVL.